The 20 T cell receptor beta chains in this list originate from one sample, sequenced in a study of T cells in Graves' hyperthyroidism and ophthalmopathy. Researchers took RNA transcripts and amplified the TCR beta CDR3 regions from them. A first-round RT-PCR of the TCR CDR3 used the HTBI primer set. TCRdb reprocessed the multiplex PCR reads with MiXCR, giving one entry per CDR3 protein. The sample has around 600,000 distinct CDR3 sequences, around 14% seen once. The sequenced sample was blood. All receptors derive from a woman aged 18-29 years with Graves' ophthalmopathy.

The table lists this clonotype with many counts. The chain employs TRBV9 and TRBJ1-1; 12 positions agree with TRBD1. Germline assignment: CDR1 SGDLS and CDR2 YYNGEE. The CDR3 length is 14 residues. V lost 4 bases and J lost 7; bases outside the gene matches: 5. CDR3 loop: CASSPGTGGGEAFF. Here the CDR3 DNA reads TGTGCCAGCAGCCCCGGGACAGGGGGCGGTGAAGCTTTCTTT.

This clonotype was picked up many times. The chain employs TRBV12-3 or TRBV12-4 and TRBJ2-5; a possible D gene is TRBD1 (5 bases). Trimming left V 7 bases short and J 4 bases short, with 13 bases between. The CDR3 consists of 13 residues. As DNA, the CDR3 is TGTGCCAGCACCCAGGGTTTTTCAGAGACCCAGTACTTC. This translates into CASTQGFSETQYF.

This clonotype was detected many times. The chain uses TRBV13 and TRBJ2-1; 9 bases agree with TRBD1. CDR1 and CDR2 from the germline V gene are PRHDT and FYEKMQ (reference sequence). J was trimmed by 3 bases and V by 5 bases; bases with no gene match: 8. This CDR3 comprises 16 residues. The CDR3 loop reads CASSPPTGGIYNEQFF. The CDR3 DNA reads as TGTGCCAGCAGCCCGCCGACAGGGGGGATCTACAATGAGCAGTTCTTC. Full variable domain (rest looked up from reference TRBV13 and TRBJ2-1): AAGVIQSPRHLIKEKRETATLKCYPIPRHDTVYWYQQGPGQDPQFLISFYEKMQSDKGSIPDRFSAQQFSDYHSELNMSSLELGDSALYFCASSPPTGGIYNEQFFGPGTRLTVL.

The chain is built from TRBV5-1 and TRBJ1-3; D is unresolved. This CDR3 region has 15 residues. With 0 bases removed from V and 0 bases from J, the gap between germline ends came to 7 bases. CDR1 SGHRS and CDR2 YFSETQ come from the germline V gene. This chain's CDR3 is CASSLDGSSGNTIYF. The CDR3 DNA sequence: TGCGCCAGCAGCTTGGACGGGAGCTCTGGAAACACCATATATTTT. Full variable domain (remainder filled in from reference TRBV5-1 and TRBJ1-3): KAGVTQTPRYLIKTRGQQVTLSCSPISGHRSVSWYQQTPGQGLQFLFEYFSETQRNKGNFPGRFSGRQFSNSRSEMNVSTLELGDSALYLCASSLDGSSGNTIYFGEGSWLTVV.

This clonotype was seen more than once but under ten times. The gene calls are TRBV15 and TRBJ2-1; tentatively, D is TRBD2 (5 bases). V lost 1 base and J lost 4, with 14 bases in between. Germline CDR1 and CDR2: LNHNV and YYDKDF (reference sequence). CDR3 length equals 16 residues. The DNA for the CDR3 is TGTGCCACCAGCAGAGCTAGGGAGTTGGGGTACAATGAGCAGTTCTTC. Protein product: CATSRARELGYNEQFF.

This clonotype was counted many times. The chain is built from TRBV27 and TRBJ2-7, with D maybe TRBD1 (6 bases). The V gene lost 2 bases and the J gene lost 2 bases, with 13 bases spanning the gap. The CDR3 totals 15 residues. From germline, CDR1 is MNHEY and CDR2 SMNVEV (reference sequence). The CDR3 DNA reads as TGTGCCAGCAGTTTACTGACAGGATATGCCTACGAGCAGTACTTC. Protein: CASSLLTGYAYEQYF.

There are many counts of this clonotype. This chain links TRBV6-1 with TRBJ2-2; 10 nucleotides line up with TRBD2. Germline V gives CDR1 MNHNS, CDR2 SASEGT. V was clipped by 7 bases and J by 5 bases; unmatched bases: 7. This CDR3 is 15 amino acids long. The CDR3 DNA sequence: TGTGCCAGCAAGCCCCGGACTAGCGGTACCGGGGAGCTGTTTTTT. It encodes CASKPRTSGTGELFF.

This clonotype was counted ten times or more. As DNA, the CDR3 is TGCAGTGCTCGCGGACTAGCCCGGGAGCGAAGAAATGAGCAGTTCTTC. Protein product: CSARGLARERRNEQFF. The J gene is TRBJ2-1, the V gene TRBV20-1; 8 nucleotides align to TRBD2. This CDR3 has 16 residues. CDR1 DFQATT and CDR2 SNEGSKA come from the germline V gene (reference sequence). J gave up 7 bases and V 5 bases, and 16 bases lay outside the gene matches.

The genes are TRBV24-1 and TRBJ2-3; D not resolved. The germline V gene encodes CDR1 KGHDR and CDR2 SFDVKD. The CDR3 length is 16 residues. V was trimmed by 7 bases and J by 0 bases, leaving 16 bases between them. The DNA of the CDR3 is TGTGCCACCAGCCCCATTGACTCGCTTAGCACAGATACGCAGTATTTT. It translates to CATSPIDSLSTDTQYF.

This clonotype has just one count. This chain connects TRBV9 to TRBJ2-7; no firm D call. The CDR3 length is 13 residues. V shed 0 bases and J shed 7 bases, with 11 bases lying between them. CDR1 is SGDLS and CDR2 is YYNGEE in the germline V gene. For the CDR3, the DNA is TGTGCCAGCAGCGTAGAGGGCCTACCGGAGCAGTACTTC. It encodes CASSVEGLPEQYF. The variable domain in full, with the rest retrieved from reference TRBV9 and TRBJ2-7, is DSGVTQTPKHLITATGQRVTLRCSPRSGDLSVYWYQQSLDQGLQFLIQYYNGEERAKGNILERFSAQQFPDLHSELNLSSLELGDSALYFCASSVEGLPEQYFGPGTRLTVT.

This clonotype was seen repeatedly, ten times or more. In nucleotides, the CDR3 is TGTGCCACCAGTGATAAGGACACAGGCGAGCAGTACTTC. It specifies CATSDKDTGEQYF. The rearrangement uses TRBV24-1 and TRBJ2-7; maybe TRBD1 (5 bases). The CDR3 is made up of 13 amino acids. The germline gives CDR1 KGHDR, CDR2 SFDVKD. Deletions cut 3 bases from V and 6 bases from J, with 11 bases between.

This clonotype was seen at least ten times. The chain is built from TRBV6-1 and TRBJ1-2; tentative D call: TRBD1 (5 bases). Trimming cost V 6 bases and J 1 base, with 15 bases left between them. The CDR3 has 15 residues. Germline V CDR1 and CDR2: MNHNS, SASEGT. The chain's CDR3 is CASRTAGANNYGYTF. CDR3 nucleotides: TGTGCCAGCAGGACGGCCGGGGCTAATAACTATGGCTACACCTTC.

The chain uses TRBV19 and TRBJ2-1; 9 bases match TRBD1. Germline CDR1 reads LNHDA; CDR2 reads SQIVND (reference sequence). The J segment lost 5 bases and the V segment lost 3 bases, leaving 5 bases of the junction unmatched. CDR3 length: 15 amino acids. The CDR3 DNA follows: TGTGCCAGTAGTATTACGGGACAGGGAAACAATGAGCAGTTCTTC. This translates into CASSITGQGNNEQFF.

This clonotype was counted many times. The rearrangement joins TRBV20-1 to TRBJ2-5; D remains ambiguous. Looked up from germline, CDR1 is DFQATT and CDR2 is SNEGSKA (reference sequence). The CDR3 is 14 residues long. Trimming cost V 5 bases and J 7 bases, with 20 bases left between them. The CDR3 DNA reads as TGCAGTGCTCCCGACGACGTTGATTTGGGGACCCAGTACTTC. Protein: CSAPDDVDLGTQYF.

The chain employs TRBV12-3 or TRBV12-4 and TRBJ2-2; D is ambiguous. CDR3 size: 12 residues. The V end was cut by 7 bases, the J end by 2 bases, with 5 bases between. CDR3 residues: CASTPNTGELFF. The CDR3 region has the DNA TGTGCCAGCACTCCCAACACCGGGGAGCTGTTTTTT.

Many counts were recorded for this clonotype. The chain couples TRBV3-1 to TRBJ2-1, with D possibly being TRBD2 (6 bases). Per germline, CDR1 LGHDT and CDR2 YNNKEL (reference sequence). This CDR3 spans 14 amino acids. V lost 0 bases to trimming and J lost 8 bases, with 11 bases between them. CDR3 coding DNA: TGTGCCAGCAGCCAAGATCGGGCTAGCGATGAGCAGTTCTTC. This sequence encodes CASSQDRASDEQFF.

The sample holds a few counts of this clonotype. This rearrangement joins TRBV6-1 to TRBJ2-1; the D is unclear. V shed 5 bases and J shed 0 bases, with 14 bases lying between them. Germline CDR1 and CDR2: MNHNS and SASEGT. This CDR3 is 16 amino acids long. The CDR3 sequence is CASSTDPYHSYNEQFF. In nucleotides, the CDR3 is TGTGCCAGCAGTACGGACCCCTACCACTCCTACAATGAGCAGTTCTTC.

This clonotype was picked up a small number of times. The V call is TRBV11-3, the J call TRBJ2-7; TRBD2 matches 8 bases. Germline V CDR1 and CDR2: SGHNT, YENEEA. The CDR3 has 14 residues. The V and J ends lost 5 bases and 2 bases, in that order; junction bases with no gene match: 5. The CDR3 sequence is CASSVSGTAYEQYF. CDR3 in DNA: TGTGCCAGCAGCGTTAGCGGGACGGCCTACGAGCAGTACTTC.

The CDR3 coding sequence is TGTGCCAGCAGCCACCCCTATTTAAACTTCTTGGAAGATACGCAGTATTTT. Protein: CASSHPYLNFLEDTQYF. V usage is TRBV4-2 and J usage is TRBJ2-3; D gene uncertain. CDR3 size: 17 residues. Trimming cost V 3 bases and J 5 bases, with 21 bases left between them. Germline V gene data show CDR1 as LGHNA and CDR2 as YNFKEQ.

The chain links TRBV29-1 to TRBJ2-5; TRBD2 might be the D (6 bases). This CDR3 has 13 amino acids. The germline V gene has CDR1 SQVTM and CDR2 ANQGSEA. Trimming pared 8 bases from V and 4 bases from J, leaving 17 bases between. The DNA for the CDR3 is TGCAGCTCAGACTCGGGAGAGGCAGAGACCCAGTACTTC. This translates into CSSDSGEAETQYF. The complete variable domain, with remaining parts taken from reference TRBV29-1 and TRBJ2-5, reads SAVISQKPSRDICQRGTSLTIQCQVDSQVTMMFWYRQQPGQSLTLIATANQGSEATYESGFVIDKFPISRPNLTFSTLTVSNMSPEDSSIYLCSSDSGEAETQYFGPGTRLLVL.